The 31 T cell receptor beta chains given below trace back to one sample, sequenced in a study of blood T cell repertoires in COVID-19. Sequencing used immunoSEQ multiplex PCR; TCRdb keeps in-frame clones, though not all of them. The sample lists 350,000 to 500,000 clones, around nine tenths occurring once. Sequencing was carried out using PBMCs or T cells enriched from blood (not recorded which). The source of these receptors is a woman between 18 and 30 years old who had been exposed to COVID-19.

About this clone itself: Other DNA variants within this sample encode the same CDR3. The gene calls are TRBV3-1 (or the pseudogene TRBV3-2) and TRBJ1-1; D gene unclear. V lost 3 bases, J lost 1 base, and 9 bases lay in between. Germline V lookup: CDR1 LGHDT, CDR2 YNNKEL (reference sequence). The CDR3 loop spans 14 amino acids. This chain's CDR3 is CASSQAGENTEAFF. The CDR3 DNA is TGTGCCAGCAGCCAGGCCGGAGAGAACACTGAAGCTTTCTTT.

The V and J genes are TRBV29-1 and TRBJ1-5, with a tentative D call TRBD1 (6 bases). Trimming took off 4 bases at V and 2 bases at J, with 12 bases between the two ends. This CDR3 contains 14 residues. The germline gives CDR1 SQVTM, CDR2 ANQGSEA. The CDR3 sequence is CSVGGRTGNQPQHF. As DNA, the CDR3 is TGCAGCGTTGGGGGAAGGACAGGCAATCAGCCCCAGCATTTT.

The J gene is TRBJ2-6, the V gene TRBV5-5; no firm D call. The CDR3 runs to 15 residues. The ends were cut back, 4 bases at V and 2 bases at J, with 10 bases in the middle. The germline gives CDR1 SGHKS, CDR2 YYEKEE (reference sequence). The CDR3 DNA is TGTGCCAGCAGCCCGACTGAACCTGGGGCCAACGTCCTGACTTTC. This codes for CASSPTEPGANVLTF.

V usage is TRBV19 and J usage is TRBJ2-2; D not certain. CDR1 and CDR2 from the germline V gene are LNHDA and SQIVND (reference sequence). This CDR3 comprises 13 residues. Trimming removed 3 bases from V and 4 bases from J, with 6 bases in between. This chain's CDR3 is CASSIISTGELFF. The CDR3 DNA reads TGTGCCAGTAGTATTATCTCCACCGGGGAGCTGTTTTTT.

The chain has TRBV7-2 and TRBJ1-4; D unresolved. V lost 0 bases and J lost 7, with 12 bases in between. Germline values: CDR1 SGHTA, CDR2 FQGNSA. The CDR3 totals 15 residues. The CDR3 protein is CASSLAAGRSEKLFF. CDR3 nucleotide sequence: TGTGCCAGCAGCTTAGCCGCAGGCCGCAGTGAAAAACTGTTTTTT.

This clone was seen only a few times. This sequence joins TRBV18 and TRBJ2-3, with 7 nucleotides matching TRBD1. The junction had 5 bases not matched to a gene; V was cut back by 0 bases and J by 2 bases. From germline, CDR1 is KGHSH and CDR2 LQKENI. The CDR3 extends over 16 amino acids. CDR3 sequence reads: CASSPPRGLLTDTQYF. The CDR3 DNA sequence: TGTGCCAGCTCACCACCAAGGGGGCTGCTCACAGATACGCAGTATTTT.

In its sample, this clone was seen once. The V call is TRBV5-6, the J call TRBJ1-6; D gene unclear. CDR3 length: 13 amino acids. Germline loops: CDR1 SGHDT, CDR2 YYEEEE. V dropped 2 bases and J dropped 7 bases, with 7 bases sitting between them. CDR3 nucleotide sequence: TGTGCCAGCAGCTTTTTGCAGAATTCACCCCTCCACTTT. Its translation is CASSFLQNSPLHF. Variable domain in full (rest from reference TRBV5-6 and TRBJ1-6): DAGVTQSPTHLIKTRGQQVTLRCSPKSGHDTVSWYQQALGQGPQFIFQYYEEEERQRGNFPDRFSGHQFPNYSSELNVNALLLGDSALYLCASSFLQNSPLHFGNGTRLTVT.

This clone showed up just once. The chain links TRBV9 to TRBJ1-3, with a tentative D call TRBD1 (5 bases). This CDR3 is 15 amino acids long. Trimming took 4 bases from V and 0 from J, leaving 11 bases between them. The germline V gene encodes CDR1 SGDLS and CDR2 YYNGEE. The DNA for the CDR3 is TGTGCCAGCAGCTCCGACAGCCTCTCTGGAAACACCATATATTTT. As protein: CASSSDSLSGNTIYF.

The chain links TRBV5-5 to TRBJ2-7; D may be TRBD2 (6 bases). The CDR3 extends over 14 amino acids. Germline CDR1 and CDR2: SGHKS and YYEKEE (reference sequence). Trimming removed 1 base from V and 2 bases from J, with 10 bases in between. The CDR3 region is CASSLSWGAYEQYF. The CDR3 DNA reads as TGTGCCAGCAGCTTGTCCTGGGGGGCCTACGAGCAGTACTTC. Full variable domain (remainder filled in from reference TRBV5-5 and TRBJ2-7): DAGVTQSPTHLIKTRGQQVTLRCSPISGHKSVSWYQQVLGQGPQFIFQYYEKEERGRGNFPDRFSARQFPNYSSELNVNALLLGDSALYLCASSLSWGAYEQYFGPGTRLTVT.

The chain joins TRBV5-5 to TRBJ2-7, with D perhaps TRBD2 (5 bases). The V end was cut by 4 bases, the J end by 0 bases, with 11 bases between. The CDR3 runs to 14 residues. Germline CDR1 and CDR2: SGHKS and YYEKEE (reference sequence). DNA for the CDR3: TGTGCCAGCAGCATCACGCGGGCCTCCTACGAGCAGTACTTC. This codes for CASSITRASYEQYF.

The chain carries TRBV11-2 and TRBJ1-6; tentatively, D is TRBD1 (5 bases). The germline gives CDR1 SGHAT, CDR2 FQNNGV. The V gene lost 5 bases and the J gene lost 0 bases, with 11 bases spanning the gap. The CDR3 length is 16 residues. The CDR3 DNA reads as TGTGCCAGCAGCCGACAGAGGAGCTCCTATAATTCACCCCTCCACTTT. Protein: CASSRQRSSYNSPLHF.

V is TRBV30 and J is TRBJ1-2; no definite D call. Germline CDR1 GTSNPN, CDR2 SVGIG (reference sequence). V was pared by 6 bases and J by 5 bases, with 19 bases between. This CDR3 region has 14 residues. CDR3 DNA: TGTGCCTGCTTCCGGGGTGGTCGGATGTATGGCTACACCTTC. Amino acids: CACFRGGRMYGYTF.

The V call is TRBV7-8, the J call TRBJ1-5, with TRBD1 matching 7 bases. Trimming cost V 1 base and J 5 bases; bases outside gene matches: 5. From germline, CDR1 is SGHVS and CDR2 FQNEAQ. The CDR3 consists of 15 residues. CDR3 protein: CASSLEGGVYQPQHF. CDR3 coding DNA: TGTGCCAGCAGCTTAGAAGGGGGCGTCTATCAGCCCCAGCATTTT.

The chain links TRBV21-1 to TRBJ1-1. TRBV21-1 is a listed pseudogene. CDR3 size: 15 residues. The DNA for the CDR3 is TGTGCCAGCAGCAAAGTGGAACGGGTGGGCACTGAAGCTTTCTTT. It encodes CASSKVERVGTEAFF.

The V call is TRBV4-1, the J call TRBJ1-3; D remains ambiguous. This CDR3 has 18 residues. The germline CDR1 and CDR2 sequences are MGHRA and YSYEKL. Trimming left V 0 bases short and J 1 base short, with 16 bases between. The CDR3 nucleotides are TGCGCCAGCAGCCAAGATCGGAGTCCTCGGTTTTCTGGAAACACCATATATTTT. Protein: CASSQDRSPRFSGNTIYF.

The rearrangement uses TRBV11-3 and TRBJ1-4; TRBD1 matches 9 bases. J lost 4 bases, V lost 3 bases, and 9 bases had no gene match. This CDR3 is 17 amino acids long. CDR1 and CDR2 (germline): SGHNT, YENEEA. The DNA of the CDR3 is TGTGCCAGCAGCTTTTGGCCTCGGACAGGGGATAATGAAAAACTGTTTTTT. Its protein is CASSFWPRTGDNEKLFF.

V usage is TRBV2 and J usage is TRBJ2-7; D might be TRBD2 (6 bases). V was cut by 1 base and J by 2 bases, with 15 bases left in between. Germline V gene data show CDR1 as SNHLY and CDR2 as FYNNEI. The CDR3 totals 16 residues. In DNA, the CDR3 is TGTGCCAGCAGTGAAGGAGGAGGGACTTACGCCTACGAGCAGTACTTC. Protein product: CASSEGGGTYAYEQYF.

Written as DNA, the CDR3 is TGCGCCAGCAGCTTTTCCGTGGGACAGGGCCCAGATACGCAGTATTTT. Its translation is CASSFSVGQGPDTQYF. The rearrangement uses TRBV5-1 and TRBJ2-3; 9 nucleotides line up with TRBD1. V dropped 2 bases and J dropped 4; count of bases not matched to a gene: 8. The CDR3 has 16 amino acids. The germline CDR1 and CDR2 sequences are SGHRS and YFSETQ.

This clone was counted a few times. The chain has TRBV29-1 and TRBJ1-6; D possibly corresponds to TRBD1 (5 bases). Per germline, CDR1 SQVTM and CDR2 ANQGSEA. CDR3 size: 13 residues. V was cut by 6 bases and J by 8 bases, with 14 bases left in between. In nucleotides, the CDR3 is TGCAGCGTGGGGGAGGGTCTGGATTCACCCCTCCACTTT. Encoded protein: CSVGEGLDSPLHF.

V usage is TRBV5-6 and J usage is TRBJ1-6, with 7 bases fitting TRBD1. After removal of 4 bases from V and 6 bases from J, the junction contained 4 bases not matched to a gene. Looked up from germline, CDR1 is SGHDT and CDR2 is YYEEEE. The CDR3 is made up of 14 amino acids. The CDR3 here is CASSPGTVNSPLHF. DNA for the CDR3: TGTGCCAGCAGCCCCGGGACAGTTAATTCACCCCTCCACTTT.

J is TRBJ1-2 and V is TRBV14; 7 positions match TRBD1. The CDR3 loop spans 15 amino acids. After removal of 1 base from V and 5 bases from J, the junction contained 7 bases not matched to a gene. Germline CDR1 and CDR2: SGHDN and FVKESK. CDR3 DNA: TGTGCCAGCAGCCAAGGATGGACAGGAGAATATGGCTACACCTTC. This encodes CASSQGWTGEYGYTF.

V usage is TRBV18 and J usage is TRBJ1-5; 9 bases agree with TRBD1. In germline, CDR1 is KGHSH, CDR2 LQKENI. Trimming cost V 3 bases and J 3 bases; bases outside gene matches: 12. CDR3 size: 18 residues. The CDR3 DNA reads as TGTGCCAGCTCACCCCGACCGGGACAGGGTAAGGACAATCAGCCCCAGCATTTT. It specifies CASSPRPGQGKDNQPQHF.

The rearrangement uses TRBV20-1 and TRBJ2-7; D is undetermined. This CDR3 has 14 residues. The V end lost 3 bases, the J end lost 2 bases, and 14 bases lay between the germline ends. The germline V gene encodes CDR1 DFQATT and CDR2 SNEGSKA (reference sequence). CDR3 sequence: CSASLITQPYEQYF. Written as DNA, the CDR3 is TGCAGTGCTAGTCTAATAACCCAACCCTACGAGCAGTACTTC.

J is TRBJ2-1 and V is TRBV3-1 (or the pseudogene TRBV3-2), with 9 bases that match TRBD2. The V gene's germline CDR1 is LGHDT and CDR2 YNNKEL (reference sequence). The junction had 8 bases not matched to a gene; V was cut back by 4 bases and J by 7 bases. The CDR3 runs to 15 residues. The CDR3 DNA reads as TGTGCCAGCAGCCGTCTAGCGGGAACAGAGAATGAGCAGTTCTTC. It is translated as CASSRLAGTENEQFF.

The rearrangement uses TRBV5-1 and TRBJ2-7; TRBD1 matches 7 bases. The germline V gene encodes CDR1 SGHRS and CDR2 YFSETQ. With 7 bases clipped from V and 5 bases from J, the junction kept 15 bases outside the gene matches. The CDR3 runs to 15 residues. The CDR3 coding sequence is TGCGCCAGCGGAGACGACAGGGTTCAGTCAGACGAGCAGTACTTC. Its protein product is CASGDDRVQSDEQYF.

The chain couples TRBV28 to TRBJ2-1, with 14 bases that match TRBD2. Germline CDR1 reads MDHEN; CDR2 reads SYDVKM. The CDR3 spans 20 residues. V shed 5 bases, J shed 6 bases, and the junction held 18 bases outside the gene matches. The CDR3 nucleotides are TGTGCCAGCAGTGCACCGCCTATGACTAGCGGGAGGGCCGGTAGCAATGAGCAGTTCTTC. Protein product: CASSAPPMTSGRAGSNEQFF.

The V gene is TRBV6-5, the J gene TRBJ1-4; D is perhaps TRBD1 (5 bases). The CDR3 loop spans 15 amino acids. V gave up 6 bases and J gave up 2 bases, with 13 bases separating them. The V gene's germline CDR1 is MNHEY and CDR2 SVGAGI. The CDR3 nucleotides are TGTGCCAGCAGCTGGGGGGGGAACACTAATGAAAAACTGTTTTTT. The encoded protein is CASSWGGNTNEKLFF.

This rearrangement joins TRBV9 to TRBJ1-4; D unclear. The length of the CDR3 is 14 residues. From germline, CDR1 is SGDLS and CDR2 YYNGEE. The germline V and J ends were trimmed by 7 bases and 0 bases, with 10 bases remaining between them. CDR3 sequence reads: CASAPTSTNEKLFF. For the CDR3, the DNA is TGTGCCAGCGCTCCGACATCAACTAATGAAAAACTGTTTTTT.

The chain joins TRBV7-2 to TRBJ1-2; the match to TRBD1 covers 9 bases. CDR1 SGHTA and CDR2 FQGNSA come from the germline V gene. This CDR3 region has 14 residues. After removal of 4 bases from V and 6 bases from J, the junction contained 6 bases not matched to a gene. The CDR3 spells CASSSRDRVHGYTF. The CDR3 nucleotides read TGTGCCAGCAGCTCCAGGGACAGGGTCCATGGCTACACCTTC.

The rearrangement links TRBV5-4 to TRBJ1-2; D perhaps matches TRBD1 (6 bases). The CDR3 has 17 amino acids. Trimming removed 3 bases from V and 2 bases from J, with 20 bases in between. Germline V gene sequence: CDR1 SGHNT, CDR2 YYREEE (reference sequence). CDR3 nucleotide sequence: TGTGCCAGCAGCTCCCCTCGGGAGGGGGAGGGGAACTATGGCTACACCTTC. It yields the protein CASSSPREGEGNYGYTF.

Worth noting for this clone: The same CDR3 also results from other DNA sequences found in this sample. The chain recombines TRBV7-2 with TRBJ1-2; D is possibly TRBD1 (6 bases). CDR1 is SGHTA, CDR2 FQGNSA, per germline. V was pared by 5 bases and J by 2 bases, with 9 bases between. The CDR3 totals 13 residues. Written as DNA, the CDR3 is TGTGCCAGCAGCCGTGACAGGAACTATGGCTACACCTTC. Translation: CASSRDRNYGYTF.